Listed below are T cell receptor beta chains from one sample, sequenced in a study of CD8 T cells in ankylosing spondylitis. TCRdb called the 5' RACE reads again in MiXCR, with one record for every CDR3 protein. The sample holds hundreds of thousands of distinct CDR3 sequences, 8% to 9% seen once. The sequenced sample was blood, either unsorted or a sorted T cell fraction (not recorded which). The receptors come from a female donor with ankylosing spondylitis or in good health (not recorded which). The CDR3 runs from the conserved cysteine through the conserved F or W. D genes are given only for firm matches. Some rows mark clone size as missing; the rest say once, few, many or name a class of expanded clone.

many,TRBV10-3,TRBJ2-7,-,TGTGCCATCAGGGGGAATTCCTACGAGCAGTACTTC,CAIRGNSYEQYF
many,TRBV29-1,TRBJ1-1,-,TGCAGCGGGGGACAATCGAACACTGAAGCTTTCTTT,CSGGQSNTEAFF
few,TRBV20-1,TRBJ2-3,TRBD1,TGCAGTGCTAGAGCTCCCACAGGGGTGACAGATACGCAGTATTTT,CSARAPTGVTDTQYF
many,TRBV24-1,TRBJ2-1,-,TGTGCCACCAGTGATTCTTGGGGAAATGAGCAGTTCTTC,CATSDSWGNEQFF
many,TRBV7-2,TRBJ2-1,-,TGTGCCAGCAGCTTATTGATAACCTACAATGAGCAGTTCTTC,CASSLLITYNEQFF
many,TRBV20-1,TRBJ2-7,TRBD2,TGCAGTGCTAAGAGACTAGCGGGAGGGCCGCGAGAGCAGTACTTC,CSAKRLAGGPREQYF
many,TRBV6-5,TRBJ2-7,-,TGTGCCAGCAGTTACTCCCAGGGCTCCTACGAGCAGTACTTC,CASSYSQGSYEQYF
many,TRBV7-3,TRBJ2-1,TRBD2,TGTGCCAGCAGCTCTGGACTAGCCTGGGGTAATGAGCAGTTCTTC,CASSSGLAWGNEQFF
many,TRBV20-1,TRBJ2-5,-,TGCAGTGCTAGAGGACAAACGAGGGAGACCCAGTACTTC,CSARGQTRETQYF
many,TRBV4-3,TRBJ2-7,TRBD1,TGCGCCAGCAGCCAAGATACAGGGGAAACCTACGAGCAGTACTTC,CASSQDTGETYEQYF
-,TRBV6-5,TRBJ2-2,-,TGTGCCAGCAGTTACGCCCGGGGGCTGGACACCGGGGAGCTGTTTTTT,CASSYARGLDTGELFF
few,TRBV6-2/TRBV6-3,TRBJ2-1,-,TGTGCCAGTACCGGGTCCAACTACAATGAGCAGTTCTTC,CASTGSNYNEQFF
many,TRBV7-2,TRBJ2-1,-,TGTGCCAGCAGCTTGGCCGGGAAGAACAATGAGCAGTTCTTC,CASSLAGKNNEQFF
-,TRBV19,TRBJ2-7,TRBD1,TGTGCCAGTAGTCTGATGGGGGACAGGGGCTACGAGCAGTACTTC,CASSLMGDRGYEQYF
many,TRBV7-9,TRBJ2-1,TRBD2,TGTGCCAGCAGCCACCCTAGCGGGAGAAACAATGAGCAGTTCTTC,CASSHPSGRNNEQFF
-,TRBV7-9,TRBJ1-2,-,TGTGCCAGCAGCTCCCGGGGGCAGGGAAGAGGCTACACCTTC,CASSSRGQGRGYTF
many,TRBV12-3/TRBV12-4,TRBJ2-3,-,TGTGCCACCTCTTGGGATACGCAGTATTTT,CATSWDTQYF
many,TRBV29-1,TRBJ2-7,-,TGCAGCGTTGCCCAGACTGTGGAGCAGTACTTC,CSVAQTVEQYF
-,TRBV19,TRBJ2-1,TRBD1,TGTGCCATTCAAAACCGGGACAGGGGCTACAATGAGCAGTTCTTC,CAIQNRDRGYNEQFF
-,TRBV7-2,TRBJ2-4,-,TGTGCCAGCAGCTTTTCGGAAGCCAAAAACATTCAGTACTTC,CASSFSEAKNIQYF
many,TRBV5-5,TRBJ1-1,-,TGTGCCAGCAGCTTGCTCCCCTCTCGGGATGCTGAAGCTTTCTTT,CASSLLPSRDAEAFF
many,TRBV20-1,TRBJ2-5,TRBD2,TGCAGTGCTACCCCCGGGGAGGGGATACAAGAGACCCAGTACTTC,CSATPGEGIQETQYF
few,TRBV6-2/TRBV6-3,TRBJ2-1,-,TGTGCCAGCAGTTACTCTAGCGGAGACTACAATGAGCAGTTCTTC,CASSYSSGDYNEQFF
few,TRBV7-3,TRBJ2-2,TRBD1,TGTGCCAGCAGCCAGGGGACAGGGCTGAACACCGGGGAGCTGTTTTTT,CASSQGTGLNTGELFF
many,TRBV7-2,TRBJ2-3,-,TGTGCCAGCAGCTTTAGTAAGCGGAGGGACGATACGCAGTATTTT,CASSFSKRRDDTQYF
many,TRBV20-1,TRBJ1-6,-,TGCAGTGCTGACCCCGGAGGATATAATTCACCCCTCCACTTT,CSADPGGYNSPLHF
many,TRBV20-1,TRBJ2-3,-,TGCAGTGCTTTGGGACCCTCCTGGGGCACAGATACGCAGTATTTT,CSALGPSWGTDTQYF
many,TRBV15,TRBJ2-3,TRBD2,TGTGCCACCAGCAGAGGTCCCCTTTGGCGGGAGGGTATGACAGATACGCAGTATTTT,CATSRGPLWREGMTDTQYF
many,TRBV5-3,TRBJ2-1,-,TGTGCCAGAAGCTTCCTTGCTTATGAGTTCTTC,CARSFLAYEFF
few,TRBV7-2,TRBJ2-1,-,TGTGCCAGCAGCTTACCCGACAATGAGCAGTTCTTC,CASSLPDNEQFF
many,TRBV7-9,TRBJ2-1,-,TGTGCCAGCAGCCGCGTGGCGGGACTCAATGAGCAGTTCTTC,CASSRVAGLNEQFF
-,TRBV7-6,TRBJ1-3,-,TGTGCCAGCAGCTTAGGGGTCGGTGGAAACACCATATATTTT,CASSLGVGGNTIYF
many,TRBV2,TRBJ2-1,TRBD2,TGTGCCAGCACCTGGGGGGGAGGGAATTACAATGAGCAGTTCTTC,CASTWGGGNYNEQFF
many,TRBV12-3/TRBV12-4,TRBJ1-2,TRBD1,TGTGCCAGCATTCATTCCAGACAGGGGGATTACTATGGCTACACCTTC,CASIHSRQGDYYGYTF
many,TRBV14,TRBJ2-7,TRBD1,TGTGCCAGCAGCCAAGATTGGGCATCCCGGGACAGGTCATACGAGCAGTACTTC,CASSQDWASRDRSYEQYF
few,TRBV6-2/TRBV6-3,TRBJ1-5,-,TGTGCCAGCAGGGGCCAGCCCTATAGCAATCAGCCCCAGCATTTT,CASRGQPYSNQPQHF
many,TRBV5-1,TRBJ1-1,-,TGCGCCAGCAGCTTCGGTGGCCTAACTGAAGCTTTCTTT,CASSFGGLTEAFF
many,TRBV5-1,TRBJ2-3,TRBD2,TGCGCCAGCAGCTTGGTTTTAGCGGGCCCCACAGATACGCAGTATTTT,CASSLVLAGPTDTQYF
many,TRBV5-1,TRBJ2-7,-,TGCGCCAGCAGCTTGGTTGGCCCACGAGGGTCGGACGAGCAGTACTTC,CASSLVGPRGSDEQYF
many,TRBV11-2,TRBJ1-2,-,TGTGCCAGCACCGTGGGACGGGGTTCGGGCTACACCTTC,CASTVGRGSGYTF
many,TRBV9,TRBJ2-1,-,TGTGCCAGCAGCGTAGATCACAGGGTCTTGAACAATGAGCAGTTCTTC,CASSVDHRVLNNEQFF
many,TRBV27,TRBJ1-1,-,TGTGCCGCCGGGGGGGGAACTGAAGCTTTCTTT,CAAGGGTEAFF
many,TRBV12-3/TRBV12-4,TRBJ2-7,-,TGTGCCAGCAGTCTAGGGATGAGTTCGAAGTACTTC,CASSLGMSSKYF
many,TRBV4-2,TRBJ2-7,-,TGTGCCAGCAGCCAAGAAGGGGGTAGGGACGCCGTTTGGAACGAGCAGTACTTC,CASSQEGGRDAVWNEQYF
-,TRBV14,TRBJ2-7,TRBD1,TGTGCCAGCAGCCAAAGAGGGGGCGCAGGATATTACGAGCAGTACTTC,CASSQRGGAGYYEQYF